Sequencing of this T cell receptor beta chain was carried out in a study of T-cell reconstitution after alpha-beta-depleted transplantation in children. Study observations and caveats: T cells produced anew were the main source of T-cell counts and diversity one year after transplant. There were some patients whose high TCRbeta diversity at day 60 came from surviving recipient T cells and thymic progenitors. Where alpha-beta T cells came from about two months after transplant was reportedly several hundred expanded graft clones.

For this clonotype: Its specificity is not known.

Trimming removed 7 bases from V and 0 bases from J, with 18 bases in between. The CDR3 totals 16 residues. Germline CDR1 and CDR2: LGHNA and YNFKEQ. Molecular barcoding with unique molecular identifiers was used for the TCRbeta library. From the PCR reads, TCRdb called clonotypes with MiXCR, one entry per CDR3 protein. The sample gives 200,000 to 250,000 distinct CDR3 sequences, approximately 7% of which show up once; 5.5% is in the top ten. Source: PBMCs, taken before TCRalphabeta/CD19-depleted stem cell transplant. V usage is TRBV4-2 and J usage is TRBJ1-1; D perhaps matches TRBD1 (5 bases). The source is a boy younger than 10 with acute lymphoblastic leukemia, due to receive a stem cell transplant. CDR3 nucleotide sequence: TGTGCCAGCAACCCAGGGTCGTCCAGCGTGAACACTGAAGCTTTCTTT. Amino acid sequence: CASNPGSSSVNTEAFF.